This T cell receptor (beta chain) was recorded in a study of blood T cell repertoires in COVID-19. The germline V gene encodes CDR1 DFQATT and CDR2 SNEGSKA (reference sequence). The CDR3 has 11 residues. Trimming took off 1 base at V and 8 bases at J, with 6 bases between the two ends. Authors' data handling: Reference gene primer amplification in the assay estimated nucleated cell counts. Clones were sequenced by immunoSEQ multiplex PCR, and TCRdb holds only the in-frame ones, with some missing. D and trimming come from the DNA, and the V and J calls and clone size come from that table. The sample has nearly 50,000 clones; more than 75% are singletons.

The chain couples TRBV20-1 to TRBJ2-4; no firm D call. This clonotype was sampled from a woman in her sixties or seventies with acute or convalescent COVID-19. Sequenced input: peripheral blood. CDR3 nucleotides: TGCAGTGCTAGAGGTCCGGACATTCAGTACTTC. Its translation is CSARGPDIQYF.